What follows is one TCR beta chain and its context. As yet, its antigen is unknown. Patients were adults with ileal or ileocolonic Crohn's disease needing resection. The record originates from a study of T cell repertoires in ileal Crohn's disease. Study observations and caveats: Active smokers at surgery had more clonal expansions than non-smokers. Every patient over 26.8% clonality showed endoscopic recurrence.

V dropped 6 bases and J dropped 4 bases, with 10 bases sitting between them. This CDR3 comprises 12 residues. Germline CDR1 and CDR2: MDHEN and SYDVKM. Only in-frame clones appear in the TCRdb table, and some are missing; sequencing was by immunoSEQ multiplex PCR. The sample records approximately 13,000 clones, about three quarters being singletons. The sequencing sample was made of ileal tissue. The V and J genes are TRBV28 and TRBJ2-7; D is uncertain. This TCR was recovered from an adult with Crohn's disease. The CDR3 DNA sequence: TGTGCCAGCAGGAACGAGATTTACGAGCAGTACTTC. It encodes CASRNEIYEQYF.